Included here is one T cell receptor (beta chain) sequence, with context. The antigen is undetermined. The data derive from a study of cytomegalovirus exposure and HLA in healthy donors. General study findings and limits: Later analysis revealed greater clonal expansion in HLA-associated TCR beta chains than in equally common others.

The CDR3 is 15 residues long. The germline V and J ends were trimmed by 2 bases and 2 bases, with 10 bases remaining between them. Germline V gene data show CDR1 as MNHNY and CDR2 as SVGAGI (reference sequence). Vbeta (60) and Jbeta (13) primers were used in the PCR. Libraries were prepared by immunoSEQ multiplex PCR; TCRdb keeps only in-frame clonotypes and omits some of them. The table has around 97,000 clones, approximately 9% seen once. Specimen: PBMCs. The TCR was taken from a man in his fifties or sixties in good health and CMV-seropositive. This chain joins TRBV6-6 and TRBJ1-3, with D maybe TRBD1 (6 bases). The CDR3 region has the DNA TGTGCCAGCAGTTACGGGTCAGGGGCTGGAAACACCATATATTTT. Translating gives CASSYGSGAGNTIYF.